This TCR beta chain derives from a study of blood T cell repertoires in COVID-19 (dated by TCRdb to 2020 to 2022). Broadly, across the study: The collaborator samples originated in the United States, Italy and Spain and spanned the acute and convalescent phases of COVID-19. The material from the prospective study consisted of cDNA or gDNA derived from T cells, B-cell-depleted T cells, or PBMCs. Deeply sampled blood TCRbeta repertoires from subjects exposed to, actively infected with, or recovered from COVID-19 were included in the dataset. The repertoires were released in a freely available public database intended as a resource for research on the immune response to SARS-CoV-2. Samples came from the ongoing ImmuneRACE study (first 160 participants) plus 1,254 subjects from 6 global collaborators. Sample metadata almost always included a de-identified subject ID, COVID-19 status, age in years and sex. Where available, HLA class I and class II types were taken from metadata supplied by the sample provider and were not determined by assay-based typing.

The table lists this clone with a count of one. Its antigen is not yet known. Base-call qualities are not available, and no considerably larger clone is one nucleotide away. TCRbeta CDR3 regions were amplified from genomic DNA using the immunoSEQ Assay, a bias-controlled multiplex PCR. The study's own analysis went as follows. The number of nucleated cells in each sample was estimated by amplification of reference gene primers within the assay. Sequence reads were collapsed and filtered to measure the absolute abundance of every unique TCRbeta CDR3 rearrangement. For each sample, productive Simpson clonality was calculated as the square root of Simpson's diversity index over productive rearrangements. Entries here come from immuneACCESS through TCRdb and include only in-frame sequences with V and J called. Some clones fail to appear in such tables; in the studies checked, an unresolved V gene covers under half of the shortfall, and the cause of the remainder is unknown. The V and J calls and clone size come from that table; D and trimming were worked out from the DNA. The sample table shows about 41,000 clones, and 85% to 90% are seen once. About 5.3% of the sample is in the top ten clones.

The CDR3 runs 13 amino acids, cysteine and phenylalanine included. Only the CDR3 portion is preserved as DNA: 39 bases, with reading frame beginning at the first base. The germline ends are 6 bases apart after V is trimmed by 2 bases and J by 2 bases. CDR1 LGHDT and CDR2 YNNKEL are derived from the germline V gene (reference sequence). Each collaborating institution followed its own protocols to collect whole blood in K2EDTA tubes. For TCRbeta analysis, collaborators shipped samples as frozen whole blood, isolated PBMCs, or DNA extracted from either of those sample types. Study-level results and caveats: Clinical and demographic metadata were provided uncurated, with the amount varying by source and participant.

This TCR was sampled from a human donor in a cohort sampled during active COVID-19. Sample: peripheral blood. Recombination joined TRBV3-1 (or the pseudogene TRBV3-2) with TRBJ1-2, with no confidently assigned D gene. The DNA sequence is as follows: TGTGCCAGCAGCCAAAGTAGAAACTATGGCTACACCTTC. The encoded protein is CASSQSRNYGYTF.